This T cell receptor beta chain was sequenced during a study of cytomegalovirus exposure and HLA in healthy donors. Study-level points and caveats: CMV serostatus stood as the only immune exposure information on hand.

Sampled while nominally healthy, donors likely had unrecorded immune exposures. Points on this clone: Antigen: not known.

PCR employed 60 Vbeta and 13 Jbeta primers. The repertoire was sequenced with immunoSEQ multiplex PCR; TCRdb's copy has only in-frame clones and lacks some. The profile shows 100,000 to 150,000 clones, 77% of them singletons. This CDR3 contains 15 residues. V dropped 7 bases and J dropped 7 bases, with 23 bases sitting between them. Germline V gives CDR1 MNHNS, CDR2 SASEGT. Source material: PBMCs. The rearrangement uses TRBV6-1 and TRBJ2-7; tentative D call: TRBD1 (6 bases). This sequence originates from a middle-aged woman in good health and CMV-seropositive. CDR3 protein: CASTFRPGTPGEQYF. CDR3 DNA: TGTGCCAGCACCTTCCGCCCCGGGACACCTGGGGAGCAGTACTTC.